This record covers a single T cell receptor beta chain. The sample originates from a study of cytomegalovirus exposure and HLA in healthy donors. Study information: Of all 370 or so donors who were genotyped, 80% to 85% belonged to the Caucasian-associated ancestry cluster.

This CDR3 comprises 12 residues. In germline, CDR1 is MDHEN, CDR2 SYDVKM. Trimming stripped 2 bases from V and 5 bases from J, with 6 bases between. This PCR relied on a set of 60 Vbeta primers and 13 Jbeta primers. Generated by immunoSEQ multiplex PCR, the TCRdb table keeps only in-frame clones and is missing some. The sample carries 130,000 or so clones, 76% recorded once. This clonotype was sampled from a female donor in good health and CMV-seropositive. The source material was PBMCs. The chain is built from TRBV28 and TRBJ2-5; no firm D call. The DNA for the CDR3 is TGTGCCAGCAGTTTAAACGGGGAGACCCAGTACTTC. Its protein is CASSLNGETQYF.